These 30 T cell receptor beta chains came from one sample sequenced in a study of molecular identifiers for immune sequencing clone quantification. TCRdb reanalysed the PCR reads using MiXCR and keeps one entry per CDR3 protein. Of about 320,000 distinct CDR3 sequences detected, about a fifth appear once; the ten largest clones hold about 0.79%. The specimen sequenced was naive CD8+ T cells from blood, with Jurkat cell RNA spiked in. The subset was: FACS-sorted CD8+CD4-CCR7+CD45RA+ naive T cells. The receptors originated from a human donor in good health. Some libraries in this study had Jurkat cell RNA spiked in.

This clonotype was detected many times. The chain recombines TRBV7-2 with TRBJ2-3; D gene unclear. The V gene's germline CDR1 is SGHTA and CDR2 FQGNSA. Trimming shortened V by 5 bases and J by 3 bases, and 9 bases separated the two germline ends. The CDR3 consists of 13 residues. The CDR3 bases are TGTGCCAGCAGCACCATGGGTACAGATACGCAGTATTTT. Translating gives CASSTMGTDTQYF.

The CDR3 sequence: CACLPLWGRDYGYTF. CDR3 DNA: TGTGCCTGCCTACCATTGTGGGGTAGGGACTATGGCTACACCTTC. The rearrangement links TRBV30 to TRBJ1-2; no clear D gene. The CDR3 totals 15 residues. The V end lost 6 bases, the J end lost 3 bases, and 20 bases lay between the germline ends. Germline V gives CDR1 GTSNPN, CDR2 SVGIG (reference sequence).

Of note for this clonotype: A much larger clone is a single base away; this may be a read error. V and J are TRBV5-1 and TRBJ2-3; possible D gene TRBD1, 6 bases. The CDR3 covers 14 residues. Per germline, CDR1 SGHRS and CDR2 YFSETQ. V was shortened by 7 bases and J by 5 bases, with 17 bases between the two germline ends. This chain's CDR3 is CASGLDKGVDTQYF. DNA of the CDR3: TGCGCCAGCGGCCTGGATAAGGGGGTAGATACGCAGTATTTT.

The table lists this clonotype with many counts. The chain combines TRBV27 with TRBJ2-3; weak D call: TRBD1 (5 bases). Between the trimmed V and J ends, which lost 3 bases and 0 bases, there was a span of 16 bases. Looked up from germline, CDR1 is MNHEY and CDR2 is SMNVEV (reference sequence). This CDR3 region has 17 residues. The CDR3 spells CASSLVKGPTSTDTQYF. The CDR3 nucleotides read TGTGCCAGCAGTTTGGTCAAGGGGCCAACTAGCACAGATACGCAGTATTTT.

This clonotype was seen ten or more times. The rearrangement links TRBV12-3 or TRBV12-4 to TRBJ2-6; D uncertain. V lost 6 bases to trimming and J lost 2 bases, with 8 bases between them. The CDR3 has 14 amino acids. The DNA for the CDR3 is TGTGCCAGCAGCCCATTCGCTGGGGCCAACGTCCTGACTTTC. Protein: CASSPFAGANVLTF.

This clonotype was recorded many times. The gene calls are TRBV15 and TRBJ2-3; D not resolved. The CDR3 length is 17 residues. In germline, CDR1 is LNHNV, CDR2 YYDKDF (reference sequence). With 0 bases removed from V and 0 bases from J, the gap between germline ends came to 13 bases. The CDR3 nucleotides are TGTGCCACCAGCAGAGATGATTTGGGGTACAGCACAGATACGCAGTATTTT. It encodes CATSRDDLGYSTDTQYF.

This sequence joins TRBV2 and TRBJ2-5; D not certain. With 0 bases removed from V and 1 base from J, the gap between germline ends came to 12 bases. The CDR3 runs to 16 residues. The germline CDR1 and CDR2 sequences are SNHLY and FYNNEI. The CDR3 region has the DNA TGTGCCAGCAGTGAAGCTATCACTACCAGCCAAGAGACCCAGTACTTC. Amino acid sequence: CASSEAITTSQETQYF.

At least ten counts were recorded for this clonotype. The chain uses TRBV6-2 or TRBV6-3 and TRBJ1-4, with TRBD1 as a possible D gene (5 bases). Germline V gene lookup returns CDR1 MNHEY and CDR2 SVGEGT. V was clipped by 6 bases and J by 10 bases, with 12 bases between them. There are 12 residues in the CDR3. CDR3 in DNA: TGTGCCAGCAGCCCGGGGGACGGAAAACTGTTTTTT. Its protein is CASSPGDGKLFF.

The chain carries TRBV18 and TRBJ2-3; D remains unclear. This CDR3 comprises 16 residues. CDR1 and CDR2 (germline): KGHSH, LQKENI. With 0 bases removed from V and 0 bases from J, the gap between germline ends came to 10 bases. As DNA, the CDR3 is TGTGCCAGCTCACCACCTAAAATTGGAAGCACAGATACGCAGTATTTT. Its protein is CASSPPKIGSTDTQYF.

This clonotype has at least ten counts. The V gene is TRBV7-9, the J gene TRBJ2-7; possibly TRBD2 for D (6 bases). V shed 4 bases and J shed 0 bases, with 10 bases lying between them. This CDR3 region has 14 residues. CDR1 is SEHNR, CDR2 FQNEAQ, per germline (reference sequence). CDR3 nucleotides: TGTGCCAGCAGCTCGGGACTTCACTCCTACGAGCAGTACTTC. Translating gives CASSSGLHSYEQYF.

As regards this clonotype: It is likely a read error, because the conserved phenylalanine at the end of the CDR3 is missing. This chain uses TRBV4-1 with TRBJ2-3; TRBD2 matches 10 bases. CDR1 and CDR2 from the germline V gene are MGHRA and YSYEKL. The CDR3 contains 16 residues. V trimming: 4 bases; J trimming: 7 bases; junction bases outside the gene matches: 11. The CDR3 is CASSPPEASGRHTQYS. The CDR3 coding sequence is TGCGCCAGCAGCCCGCCCGAGGCTAGCGGGAGACATACGCAGTATTCT.

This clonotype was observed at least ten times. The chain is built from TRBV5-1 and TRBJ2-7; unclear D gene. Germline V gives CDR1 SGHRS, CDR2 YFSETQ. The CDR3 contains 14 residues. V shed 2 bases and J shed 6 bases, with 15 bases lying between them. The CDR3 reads CASSFGPQASEQYF. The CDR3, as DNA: TGCGCCAGCAGCTTCGGGCCCCAGGCCAGCGAGCAGTACTTC. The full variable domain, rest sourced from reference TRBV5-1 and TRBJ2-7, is KAGVTQTPRYLIKTRGQQVTLSCSPISGHRSVSWYQQTPGQGLQFLFEYFSETQRNKGNFPGRFSGRQFSNSRSEMNVSTLELGDSALYLCASSFGPQASEQYFGPGTRLTVT.

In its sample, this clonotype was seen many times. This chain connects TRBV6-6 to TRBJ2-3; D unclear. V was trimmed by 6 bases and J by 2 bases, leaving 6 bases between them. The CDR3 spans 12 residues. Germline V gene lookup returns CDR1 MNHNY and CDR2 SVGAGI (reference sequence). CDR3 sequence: CASSRFTDTQYF. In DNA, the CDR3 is TGTGCCAGCAGCCGTTTCACAGATACGCAGTATTTT.

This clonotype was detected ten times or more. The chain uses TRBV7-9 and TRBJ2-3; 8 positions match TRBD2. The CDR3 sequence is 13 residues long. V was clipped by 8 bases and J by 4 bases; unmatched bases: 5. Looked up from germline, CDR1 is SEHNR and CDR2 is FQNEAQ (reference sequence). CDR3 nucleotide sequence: TGTGCCAGCTTCAGCGGGAGACCAGATACGCAGTATTTT. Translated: CASFSGRPDTQYF.

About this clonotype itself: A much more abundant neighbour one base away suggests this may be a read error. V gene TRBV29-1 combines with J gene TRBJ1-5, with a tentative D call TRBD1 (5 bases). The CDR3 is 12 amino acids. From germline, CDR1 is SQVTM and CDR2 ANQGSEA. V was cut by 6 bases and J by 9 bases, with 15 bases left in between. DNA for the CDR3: TGCAGCGTGGGGGAGTTGTACCGGCCCCAGCATTTT. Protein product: CSVGELYRPQHF.

CDR3 loop: CAWSWGARADTQYF. For the CDR3, the DNA is TGTGCCTGGAGTTGGGGGGCAAGAGCAGATACGCAGTATTTT. The rearrangement uses TRBV30 and TRBJ2-3; D is tentatively TRBD1 or TRBD2 (6 bases each). The germline CDR1 and CDR2 sequences are GTSNPN and SVGIG (reference sequence). The germline V and J ends were trimmed by 2 bases and 4 bases, with 13 bases remaining between them. CDR3 length: 14 amino acids.

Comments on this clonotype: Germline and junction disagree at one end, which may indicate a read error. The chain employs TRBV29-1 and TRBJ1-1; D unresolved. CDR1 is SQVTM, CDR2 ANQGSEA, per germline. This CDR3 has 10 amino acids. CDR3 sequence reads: CSASNTEAFF. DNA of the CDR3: TGCAGCGCCTCAAACACTGAAGCTTTCTTC.

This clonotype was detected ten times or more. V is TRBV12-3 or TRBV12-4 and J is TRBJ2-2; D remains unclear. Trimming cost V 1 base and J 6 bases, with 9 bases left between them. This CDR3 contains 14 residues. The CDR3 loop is CASSLVPGPGELFF. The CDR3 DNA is TGTGCCAGCAGTTTAGTCCCAGGCCCCGGGGAGCTGTTTTTT.

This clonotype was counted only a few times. The CDR3 region is CASSQTGYNQPQHF. DNA of the CDR3: TGTGCCAGCAGCCAGACAGGGTATAATCAGCCCCAGCATTTT. V and J are TRBV28 and TRBJ1-5; TRBD1 matches at 7 bases. This CDR3 spans 14 amino acids. Germline V gene lookup returns CDR1 MDHEN and CDR2 SYDVKM. V lost 6 bases and J lost 4; bases outside the gene matches: 6.

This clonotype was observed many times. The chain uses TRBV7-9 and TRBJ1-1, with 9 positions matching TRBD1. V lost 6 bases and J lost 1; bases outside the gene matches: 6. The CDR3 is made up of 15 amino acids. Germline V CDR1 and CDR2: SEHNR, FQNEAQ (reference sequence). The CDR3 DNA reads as TGTGCCAGCAGGCCTACAGGGGGCAGGAACACTGAAGCTTTCTTT. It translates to CASRPTGGRNTEAFF.

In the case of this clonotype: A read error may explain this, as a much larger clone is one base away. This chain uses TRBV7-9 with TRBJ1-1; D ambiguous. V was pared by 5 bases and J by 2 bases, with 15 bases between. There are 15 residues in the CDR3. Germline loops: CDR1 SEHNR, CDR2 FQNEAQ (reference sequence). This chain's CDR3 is CASSPSSEGNTEAFF. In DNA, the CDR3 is TGTGCCAGCAGCCCCTCGAGCGAGGGAAACACTGAAGCTTTCTTT.

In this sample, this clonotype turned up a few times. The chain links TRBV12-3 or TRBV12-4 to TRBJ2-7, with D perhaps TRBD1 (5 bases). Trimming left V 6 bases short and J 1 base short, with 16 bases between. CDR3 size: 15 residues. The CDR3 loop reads CASSPDITRSYEQYF. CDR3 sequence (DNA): TGTGCCAGCAGCCCGGACATAACGAGGTCCTACGAGCAGTACTTC.

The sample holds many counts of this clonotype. For the CDR3, the DNA is TGTGCCAGCAGTTACTCGGTATCCGATACAGATACGCAGTATTTT. Protein product: CASSYSVSDTDTQYF. This chain connects TRBV6-5 to TRBJ2-3; D gene unclear. CDR1 is MNHEY and CDR2 is SVGAGI in the germline V gene. The CDR3 is made up of 15 amino acids. With 0 bases removed from V and 3 bases from J, the gap between germline ends came to 10 bases.

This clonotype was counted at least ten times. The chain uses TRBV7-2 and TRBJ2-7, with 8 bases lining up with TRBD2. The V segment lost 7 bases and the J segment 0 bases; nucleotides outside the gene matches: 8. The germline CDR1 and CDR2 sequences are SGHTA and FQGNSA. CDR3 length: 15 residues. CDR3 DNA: TGTGCCAGCACCCCGTACGGGGGGGCCTCCTACGAGCAGTACTTC. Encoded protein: CASTPYGGASYEQYF.

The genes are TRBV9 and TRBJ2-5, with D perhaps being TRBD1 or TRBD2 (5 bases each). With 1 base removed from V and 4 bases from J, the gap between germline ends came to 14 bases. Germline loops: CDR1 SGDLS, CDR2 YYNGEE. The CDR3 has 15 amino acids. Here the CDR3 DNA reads TGTGCCAGCAGCGTATACAGTGGGGGTCTAGAGACCCAGTACTTC. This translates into CASSVYSGGLETQYF. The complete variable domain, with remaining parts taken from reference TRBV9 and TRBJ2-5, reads DSGVTQTPKHLITATGQRVTLRCSPRSGDLSVYWYQQSLDQGLQFLIQYYNGEERAKGNILERFSAQQFPDLHSELNLSSLELGDSALYFCASSVYSGGLETQYFGPGTRLLVL.

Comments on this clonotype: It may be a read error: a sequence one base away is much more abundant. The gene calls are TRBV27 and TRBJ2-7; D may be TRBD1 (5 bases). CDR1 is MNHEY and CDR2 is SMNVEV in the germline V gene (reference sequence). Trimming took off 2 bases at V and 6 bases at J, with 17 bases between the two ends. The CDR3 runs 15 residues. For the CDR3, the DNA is TGTGCCAGCAGTTTAGTAGGTACAGGAGCCTGCGAGCAGTACTTC. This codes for CASSLVGTGACEQYF.

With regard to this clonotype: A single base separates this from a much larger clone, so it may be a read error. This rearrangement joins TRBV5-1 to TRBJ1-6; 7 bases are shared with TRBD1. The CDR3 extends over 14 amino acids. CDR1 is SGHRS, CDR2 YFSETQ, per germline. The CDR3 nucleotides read TGCGCCAGCAGCTTGGGGGACAGCCATTCACCCCCCCACTTT. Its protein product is CASSLGDSHSPPHF.

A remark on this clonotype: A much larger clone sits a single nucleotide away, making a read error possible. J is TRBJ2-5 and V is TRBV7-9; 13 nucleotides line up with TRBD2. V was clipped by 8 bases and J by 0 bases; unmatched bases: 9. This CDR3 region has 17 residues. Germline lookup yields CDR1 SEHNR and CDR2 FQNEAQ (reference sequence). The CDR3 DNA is TGTGCCAGCGGCGCCCGGACTAGCGGGGGCAACCAAGAGACCCAGTACTTC. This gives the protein CASGARTSGGNQETQYF.

In nucleotides, the CDR3 is TGCGCCAGCAGCACGGCCGGGACAGGGGTGTTATCCCCGTACTACGAGCAGTACTTC. Translating it yields CASSTAGTGVLSPYYEQYF. V usage is TRBV5-1 and J usage is TRBJ2-7; TRBD1 agrees at 10 bases. CDR1 and CDR2 from the germline V gene are SGHRS and YFSETQ. Losses at the gene ends were 4 bases for V and 3 bases for J; bases not matched to a gene: 19. The CDR3 runs 19 residues.

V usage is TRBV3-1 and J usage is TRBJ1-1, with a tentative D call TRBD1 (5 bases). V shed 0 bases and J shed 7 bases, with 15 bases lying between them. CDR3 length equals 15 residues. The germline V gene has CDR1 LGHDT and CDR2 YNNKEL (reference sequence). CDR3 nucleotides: TGTGCCAGCAGCCAAGACCTAACGGGGGGTAGTGAAGCTTTCTTT. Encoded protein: CASSQDLTGGSEAFF.